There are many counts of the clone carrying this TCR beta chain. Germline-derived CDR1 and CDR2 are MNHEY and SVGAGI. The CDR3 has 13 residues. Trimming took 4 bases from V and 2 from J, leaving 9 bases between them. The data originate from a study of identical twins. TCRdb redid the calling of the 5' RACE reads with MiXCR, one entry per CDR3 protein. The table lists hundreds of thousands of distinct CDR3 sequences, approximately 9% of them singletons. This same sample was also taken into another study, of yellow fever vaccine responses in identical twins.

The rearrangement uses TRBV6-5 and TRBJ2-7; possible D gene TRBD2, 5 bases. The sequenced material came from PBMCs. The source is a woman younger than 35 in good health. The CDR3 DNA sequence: TGTGCCAGCAGTTCACCGGGAACCTACGAGCAGTACTTC. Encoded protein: CASSSPGTYEQYF.